Presented here are 2 T cell receptor beta chains from one specimen sequenced in a study of blood T cell repertoires in COVID-19. Clones were sequenced by immunoSEQ multiplex PCR, and TCRdb holds only the in-frame ones, with some missing. The sample has roughly 92,000 clones, around 80% seen once. What was sequenced was peripheral blood. The receptors shown here come from an elderly woman with active or convalescent COVID-19.

The chain combines TRBV2 with TRBJ2-1; 13 bases match TRBD2. Germline V lookup: CDR1 SNHLY, CDR2 FYNNEI. After removal of 8 bases from V and 9 bases from J, the junction contained 7 bases not matched to a gene. CDR3 length equals 14 residues. As DNA, the CDR3 is TGTGCCAGCGAACGGACTAGCGGGAGCCCTGAGCAGTTCTTC. Its translation: CASERTSGSPEQFF. The entire variable domain, with the rest obtained from reference TRBV2 and TRBJ2-1, is as follows: EPEVTQTPSHQVTQMGQEVILRCVPISNHLYFYWYRQILGQKVEFLVSFYNNEISEKSEIFDDQFSVERPDGSNFTLKIRSTKLEDSAMYFCASERTSGSPEQFFGPGTRLTVL.

The genes are TRBV10-3 and TRBJ2-2; 8 bases align to TRBD2. Trimming cost V 3 bases and J 2 bases; bases outside gene matches: 8. The CDR3 loop spans 17 amino acids. Germline CDR1 reads ENHRY; CDR2 reads SYGVKD. CDR3 nucleotides: TGTGCCATCAGTGACCTCCCCGGGGGGGCCAACACCGGGGAGCTGTTTTTT. Its protein product is CAISDLPGGANTGELFF.